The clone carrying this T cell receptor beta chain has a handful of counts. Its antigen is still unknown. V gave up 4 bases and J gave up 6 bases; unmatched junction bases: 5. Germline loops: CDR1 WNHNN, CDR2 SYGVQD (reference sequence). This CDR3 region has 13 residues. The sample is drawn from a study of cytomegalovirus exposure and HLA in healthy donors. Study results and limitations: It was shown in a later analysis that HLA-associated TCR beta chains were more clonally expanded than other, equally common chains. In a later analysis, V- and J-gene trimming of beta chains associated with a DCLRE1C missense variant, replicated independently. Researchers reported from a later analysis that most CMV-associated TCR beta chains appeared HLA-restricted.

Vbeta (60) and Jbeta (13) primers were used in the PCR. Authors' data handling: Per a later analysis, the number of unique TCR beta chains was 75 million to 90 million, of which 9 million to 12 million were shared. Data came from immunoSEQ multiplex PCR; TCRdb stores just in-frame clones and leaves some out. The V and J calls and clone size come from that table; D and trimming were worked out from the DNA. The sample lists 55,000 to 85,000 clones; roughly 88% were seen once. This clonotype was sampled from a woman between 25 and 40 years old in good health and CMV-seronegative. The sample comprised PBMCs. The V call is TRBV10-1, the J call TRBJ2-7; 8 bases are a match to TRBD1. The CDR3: CASSGIQGGEQYF. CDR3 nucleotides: TGCGCCAGCAGTGGAATACAGGGGGGCGAGCAGTACTTC.